This paragraph covers one TCR beta chain sequence. Its target is unknown. The data stem from a study of cytomegalovirus exposure and HLA in healthy donors. V was pared by 0 bases and J by 4 bases, with 13 bases between. Germline values: CDR1 SGHRS, CDR2 YFSETQ. This CDR3 has 15 amino acids. General study results and limits: In vitro confirmation showed a few CMV-associated chains to be CMV antigen specific. Association of a missense DCLRE1C variant with TCR beta V- and J-gene trimming was reported in a later analysis.

Primers: 60 Vbeta forward and 13 Jbeta reverse. Generated by immunoSEQ multiplex PCR, the TCRdb table keeps only in-frame clones and is missing some. There are over 200,000 clones in the sample; roughly 84% occur only once, and over 1% lies in the top ten. The specimen was PBMCs. The chain employs TRBV5-1 and TRBJ1-1; the D gene is possibly TRBD1 (5 bases). The receptor was isolated from a human donor in good health. CDR3 in amino acids: CASSLDGAGGTEAFF. The CDR3 DNA sequence: TGCGCCAGCAGCTTGGACGGCGCGGGGGGCACTGAAGCTTTCTTT.